Shown below are 22 T cell receptor beta chains from a single sample sequenced in a study of blood T cell repertoires in COVID-19. This table comes from immunoSEQ multiplex PCR, and its TCRdb copy is limited to in-frame clones, with some not included. The table includes 150,000 to 200,000 clones, 86% detected once. Sequencing was done on a sample of PBMCs or T cells enriched from blood (not recorded which). The receptors shown here come from a woman aged 40 to 50 in a cohort exposed to, infected with or recovered from COVID-19 (not recorded which).

The table lists this clone with a few counts. This chain joins TRBV6-2 or TRBV6-3 and TRBJ2-3; 11 bases line up with TRBD2. Trimming at V came to 5 bases and at J to 3 bases, leaving 16 bases not matched to a gene. Germline CDR1 is MNHEY and CDR2 is SVGEGT. The CDR3 is 19 amino acids. The CDR3 sequence: CASSKTSGRGMRRTDTQYF. As DNA, the CDR3 is TGTGCCAGCAGTAAAACTAGCGGGAGAGGGATGAGGAGGACAGATACGCAGTATTTT.

The chain is built from TRBV19 and TRBJ2-2, with TRBD1 identical over 9 bases. From germline, CDR1 is LNHDA and CDR2 SQIVND (reference sequence). The CDR3 loop spans 15 amino acids. Trimming cost V 6 bases and J 4 bases; bases outside gene matches: 6. The CDR3 DNA reads TGTGCCAGTAGCTCCGGGACAGGGTCCACCGGGGAGCTGTTTTTT. Protein sequence: CASSSGTGSTGELFF.

The rearrangement uses TRBV5-4 and TRBJ1-3, with 7 bases lining up with TRBD1. The V segment lost 4 bases and the J segment 4 bases; nucleotides outside the gene matches: 2. Germline assignment: CDR1 SGHNT and CDR2 YYREEE (reference sequence). The CDR3 runs to 13 residues. The CDR3 DNA reads TGTGCCAGCAGCCTCAGGGGGGGAAACACCATATATTTT. It is translated as CASSLRGGNTIYF. The full variable domain, with the rest looked up from reference TRBV5-4 and TRBJ1-3, is ETGVTQSPTHLIKTRGQQVTLRCSSQSGHNTVSWYQQALGQGPQFIFQYYREEENGRGNFPPRFSGLQFPNYSSELNVNALELDDSALYLCASSLRGGNTIYFGEGSWLTVV.

The rearrangement joins TRBV7-8 to TRBJ2-7, with D possibly matching TRBD2 (6 bases). Trimming left V 2 bases short and J 2 bases short, with 22 bases between. CDR3 size: 18 residues. Germline values: CDR1 SGHVS, CDR2 FQNEAQ. The CDR3 loop is CASSLRGRRAPKPYEQYF. CDR3 in DNA: TGTGCCAGCAGCTTAAGGGGCAGGAGGGCCCCGAAACCCTACGAGCAGTACTTC.

J is TRBJ2-2 and V is TRBV5-1; 13 bases align to TRBD2. Germline loops: CDR1 SGHRS, CDR2 YFSETQ. The CDR3 is 16 residues long. The V and J ends lost 2 bases and 4 bases, in that order; junction bases with no gene match: 2. Here the CDR3 reads CASSLLAGGGTGELFF. The CDR3 nucleotides read TGCGCCAGCAGCTTACTAGCGGGAGGGGGCACCGGGGAGCTGTTTTTT.

The chain links TRBV5-6 to TRBJ2-1; D remains ambiguous. V lost 1 base and J lost 7, with 9 bases in between. The CDR3 length is 13 residues. Looked up from germline, CDR1 is SGHDT and CDR2 is YYEEEE. Here the CDR3 DNA reads TGTGCCAGCAGCTTGTATAGCCCTAATGAGCAGTTCTTC. Protein: CASSLYSPNEQFF. Full variable domain (remainder filled in from reference TRBV5-6 and TRBJ2-1): DAGVTQSPTHLIKTRGQQVTLRCSPKSGHDTVSWYQQALGQGPQFIFQYYEEEERQRGNFPDRFSGHQFPNYSSELNVNALLLGDSALYLCASSLYSPNEQFFGPGTRLTVL.

The rearrangement links TRBV9 to TRBJ2-1, with a tentative D call TRBD1 (5 bases). Germline V gene data show CDR1 as SGDLS and CDR2 as YYNGEE. Deletions cut 4 bases from V and 0 bases from J, with 14 bases between. The CDR3 has 16 amino acids. CDR3 sequence reads: CASSHGRGYSYNEQFF. The DNA for the CDR3 is TGTGCCAGCAGCCACGGAAGGGGCTACTCCTACAATGAGCAGTTCTTC.

The J gene is TRBJ1-1, the V gene TRBV18, with TRBD1 identical over 7 bases. Germline CDR1 reads KGHSH; CDR2 reads LQKENI. The CDR3 extends over 15 amino acids. The junction had 4 bases not matched to a gene; V was cut back by 0 bases and J by 3 bases. CDR3 loop: CASSPPTGQDTEAFF. CDR3 nucleotide sequence: TGTGCCAGCTCACCACCGACAGGGCAGGACACTGAAGCTTTCTTT.

This clone was seen just once. The chain recombines TRBV24-1 with TRBJ1-2; D remains ambiguous. The length of the CDR3 is 12 residues. Trimming pared 12 bases from V and 4 bases from J, leaving 14 bases between. The germline V gene encodes CDR1 KGHDR and CDR2 SFDVKD. CDR3 loop: CAVDMGGYGYTF. In DNA, the CDR3 is TGTGCCGTCGACATGGGAGGCTATGGCTACACCTTC.

The V and J genes are TRBV9 and TRBJ2-1; 14 nucleotides match TRBD2. The CDR3 runs to 17 residues. The V segment lost 4 bases and the J segment 0 bases; nucleotides outside the gene matches: 3. The germline V gene encodes CDR1 SGDLS and CDR2 YYNGEE. For the CDR3, the DNA is TGTGCCAGCAGCACGGGGACTAGCGGGAGCTCCTACAATGAGCAGTTCTTC. Translated: CASSTGTSGSSYNEQFF.

This chain links TRBV11-2 with TRBJ1-6, with 10 bases fitting TRBD1. Germline V gives CDR1 SGHAT, CDR2 FQNNGV. The CDR3 runs to 14 residues. V lost 3 bases, J lost 10 bases, and 3 bases stayed unmatched. The DNA of the CDR3 is TGTGCCAGCAGCTTGGGACAGGGGAAGTCACCCCTCCACTTT. Translating it yields CASSLGQGKSPLHF.

V is TRBV14 and J is TRBJ1-1, with 7 bases identical to TRBD1. The CDR3 is made up of 14 amino acids. Germline V lookup: CDR1 SGHDN, CDR2 FVKESK. V gave up 6 bases and J gave up 5 bases; unmatched junction bases: 9. CDR3 protein: CASSREQGLTEAFF. As DNA, the CDR3 is TGTGCCAGCAGTCGTGAACAGGGGTTAACTGAAGCTTTCTTT.

The CDR3 reads CAWSTGDIGYTF. The DNA for the CDR3 is TGTGCCTGGAGTACAGGGGACATCGGCTACACCTTC. V gene TRBV30 combines with J gene TRBJ1-2, with 7 bases fitting TRBD1. CDR1 and CDR2 from the germline V gene are GTSNPN and SVGIG (reference sequence). Trimming removed 2 bases from V and 8 bases from J; junction bases left unmatched: 5. CDR3 size: 12 residues.

The rearrangement uses TRBV5-1 and TRBJ1-1, with D possibly being TRBD1 (6 bases). The CDR3 has 17 amino acids. The germline V gene has CDR1 SGHRS and CDR2 YFSETQ. V was clipped by 0 bases and J by 1 base, with 16 bases between them. The CDR3 DNA sequence: TGCGCCAGCAGCTTGGACGGCAGGGGATTGGCGAACACTGAAGCTTTCTTT. Protein: CASSLDGRGLANTEAFF. Full variable domain (outside the CDR3, taken from reference TRBV5-1 and TRBJ1-1): KAGVTQTPRYLIKTRGQQVTLSCSPISGHRSVSWYQQTPGQGLQFLFEYFSETQRNKGNFPGRFSGRQFSNSRSEMNVSTLELGDSALYLCASSLDGRGLANTEAFFGQGTRLTVV.

This clone was found once. The chain recombines TRBV5-1 with TRBJ1-6; D remains ambiguous. Germline V CDR1 and CDR2: SGHRS, YFSETQ. With 2 bases removed from V and 7 bases from J, the gap between germline ends came to 10 bases. CDR3 length equals 14 residues. CDR3 in DNA: TGCGCCAGCAGCTTTGAGGTTTTAAATTCACCCCTCCACTTT. Its protein is CASSFEVLNSPLHF.

The CDR3 DNA sequence: TGTGCCAGCAGCTTACGGGTAGCCCTCAACACTGAAGCTTTCTTT. This encodes CASSLRVALNTEAFF. The V and J genes are TRBV7-9 and TRBJ1-1, with D unresolved. The CDR3 covers 15 residues. The V gene's germline CDR1 is SEHNR and CDR2 FQNEAQ (reference sequence). V dropped 2 bases and J dropped 2 bases, with 12 bases sitting between them. Looking up the rest from reference TRBV7-9 and TRBJ1-1 gives the full variable domain: DTGVSQNPRHKITKRGQNVTFRCDPISEHNRLYWYRQTLGQGPEFLTYFQNEAQLEKSRLLSDRFSAERPKGSFSTLEIQRTEQGDSAMYLCASSLRVALNTEAFFGQGTRLTVV.

A single count supports this clone. This rearrangement joins TRBV23-1 to TRBJ1-2; 8 bases are shared with TRBD1. TRBV23-1 is an open reading frame whose function is uncertain. The CDR3 has 13 amino acids. Trimming removed 7 bases from V and 2 bases from J; junction bases left unmatched: 3. As DNA, the CDR3 is TGCGCCAGCACGAGACAGGGGAACTATGGCTACACCTTC. Encoded protein: CASTRQGNYGYTF.

The chain combines TRBV6-4 with TRBJ1-1, with D possibly matching TRBD1 (6 bases). Trimming pared 4 bases from V and 6 bases from J, leaving 18 bases between. There are 15 residues in the CDR3. Germline values: CDR1 MRHNA, CDR2 SNTAGT. The CDR3 spells CASSVTGRRQAEAFF. CDR3 in DNA: TGTGCCAGCAGTGTAACAGGGCGAAGACAGGCTGAAGCTTTCTTT.

The CDR3 is CASSMGLTDTQYF. CDR3 in DNA: TGTGCCAGTAGTATGGGGCTCACAGATACGCAGTATTTT. The chain is built from TRBV19 and TRBJ2-3; D is possibly TRBD1 (5 bases). Trimming took 3 bases from V and 2 from J, leaving 6 bases between them. This CDR3 has 13 residues. In germline, CDR1 is LNHDA, CDR2 SQIVND (reference sequence).

The chain has TRBV4-1 and TRBJ1-6; 7 bases map to TRBD1. CDR1 MGHRA and CDR2 YSYEKL come from the germline V gene. The CDR3 totals 14 residues. V shed 8 bases and J 5 bases; nucleotides not matched to a gene: 6. The CDR3 protein is CASSGTADNSPLHF. The DNA of the CDR3 is TGCGCCAGCTCGGGGACAGCAGATAATTCACCCCTCCACTTT.

The chain employs TRBV13 and TRBJ1-2, with 9 bases identical to TRBD1. CDR1 is PRHDT, CDR2 FYEKMQ, per germline (reference sequence). The CDR3 length is 15 residues. V was pared by 0 bases and J by 3 bases, with 2 bases of the junction left unmatched. The DNA of the CDR3 is TGTGCCAGCAGCTTAGGACAGGGGGCTTACTATGGCTACACCTTC. Protein product: CASSLGQGAYYGYTF.

V gene TRBV18 combines with J gene TRBJ2-7; the match to TRBD1 covers 8 bases. The CDR3 is made up of 15 amino acids. Germline V gives CDR1 KGHSH, CDR2 LQKENI. V gave up 4 bases and J gave up 2 bases; unmatched junction bases: 7. The CDR3: CASSHGTGGTYEQYF. In nucleotides, the CDR3 is TGTGCCAGCTCACACGGGACAGGAGGGACCTACGAGCAGTACTTC.